The T cell receptor (beta chain) under discussion was sequenced for a study of beta chain features in type 1 diabetes. Study-wide findings and caveats: Moderately but significantly shorter TCRB CDR3s were found in Type 1 diabetes patients in all four CD4+ subsets. TCRB repertoires of naive, central memory and Treg cells appeared more similar among patients than among healthy donors.

Germline loops: CDR1 SNHLY, CDR2 FYNNEI. The ends lost 6 bases at V and 1 base at J; junction bases unmatched: 10. The CDR3 totals 18 residues. Every bit of the isolated RNA underwent reverse transcription, so sequencing read expressed TCRB transcripts. Sequencing used immunoSEQ multiplex PCR; TCRdb keeps in-frame clones, though not all of them. Here the sample spans roughly 100,000 clones, under 30% being singletons. The table lists this clone with a few counts. Its antigen is still unknown. The sequenced sample was central memory CD4+ T cells from blood. The receptor comes from a young woman with type 1 diabetes. The chain uses TRBV2 and TRBJ2-4, with TRBD2 matching 12 bases. For the CDR3, the DNA is TGTGCCAGCAGACTTCGACTAGCGGGAGATGTGGCCAAAAACATTCAGTACTTC. This translates into CASRLRLAGDVAKNIQYF.